This entry lists 16 T cell receptor beta chains sequenced from one sample in a study of CD8+ T cells in alopecia areata (dated by TCRdb to 2017 to 2018). According to the study, the label for this sample's treatment or condition signals: oral pan-JAK inhibitor, 5-10 mg twice daily. The receptor library was made with the immunoSEQ multiplex PCR assay. For TCR sequencing, RNA was extracted from every sample and reverse transcribed into cDNA to serve as template. The table comes from immuneACCESS by way of TCRdb, which keeps in-frame sequences with V and J called. Part of the clones is missing from these tables; in studies checked, under half for an unresolved V gene and the rest for unknown reasons. The sample table lists some 100,000 clones, just under 60% of them with a count of one. Roughly 17% of the sample comes from the top ten. The specimen was CD8+ T cells sorted from blood, collected at approximately week 55, from a patient treated with tofacitinib. All receptors derive from a human donor with alopecia areata.

The chain employs TRBV6-6 and TRBJ1-5; no reliable D call. The CDR3 extends over 14 amino acids. V was clipped by 2 bases and J by 6 bases, with 11 bases between them. Germline V gives CDR1 MNHNY, CDR2 SVGAGI (reference sequence). The CDR3 DNA reads TGTGCCAGCAGTTACGCGGAAGTGGGTCAGCCCCAGCATTTT. Translated: CASSYAEVGQPQHF.

The chain carries TRBV6-5 and TRBJ2-1; D is perhaps TRBD1 (5 bases). CDR1 is MNHEY, CDR2 SVGAGI, per germline. V was cut by 2 bases and J by 5 bases, with 16 bases left in between. The length of the CDR3 is 16 residues. The CDR3, as DNA: TGTGCCAGCAGTTACGAAGTTAAGGGGCTCAACAATGAGCAGTTCTTC. Translation gives CASSYEVKGLNNEQFF.

This clone was counted only a few times. Here the CDR3 reads CASSLRTSGTDTQYF. In nucleotides, the CDR3 is TGTGCCAGCAGCTTAAGGACTAGCGGCACAGATACGCAGTATTTT. The genes are TRBV7-6 and TRBJ2-3; the match to TRBD2 covers 9 bases. Losses at the gene ends were 2 bases for V and 1 base for J; bases not matched to a gene: 1. The V gene's germline CDR1 is SGHVS and CDR2 FNYEAQ. The CDR3 runs to 15 residues.

This clone turned up a few times. The chain couples TRBV14 to TRBJ2-2; unclear D gene. Trimming removed 4 bases from V and 7 bases from J, with 7 bases in between. Germline loops: CDR1 SGHDN, CDR2 FVKESK. The CDR3 is 12 residues long. The CDR3 loop reads CASSLAVGELFF. Written as DNA, the CDR3 is TGTGCCAGCAGCCTGGCAGTCGGGGAGCTGTTTTTT.

The chain links TRBV7-2 to TRBJ2-5; 9 bases are a match to TRBD2. This CDR3 spans 16 amino acids. Germline CDR1 SGHTA, CDR2 FQGNSA. The ends lost 2 bases at V and 5 bases at J; junction bases unmatched: 9. CDR3 DNA: TGTGCCAGCAGCTTACCTGGCGGGGGGGCCTTGGAGACCCAGTACTTC. Protein product: CASSLPGGGALETQYF. The full variable domain, rest sourced from reference TRBV7-2 and TRBJ2-5, is GAGVSQSPSNKVTEKGKDVELRCDPISGHTALYWYRQSLGQGLEFLIYFQGNSAPDKSGLPSDRFSAERTGGSVSTLTIQRTQQEDSAVYLCASSLPGGGALETQYFGPGTRLLVL.

In its sample, this clone was seen a few times. The chain couples TRBV5-1 to TRBJ2-1; 8 bases line up with TRBD1. V lost 0 bases, J lost 4 bases, and 3 bases stayed unmatched. Germline CDR1 reads SGHRS; CDR2 reads YFSETQ. The CDR3 runs 15 residues. The CDR3 reads CASSLVRTGYNEQFF. Here the CDR3 DNA reads TGCGCCAGCAGCTTGGTCAGGACAGGGTACAATGAGCAGTTCTTC.

The chain carries TRBV30 and TRBJ1-1, with 10 bases fitting TRBD1. CDR3 length: 13 amino acids. CDR1 is GTSNPN, CDR2 SVGIG, per germline (reference sequence). The trim removed 3 bases at V and 4 bases at J, leaving 2 bases unmatched. The CDR3 bases are TGTGCCTGGAGGGACAGGGGGGCCACTGAAGCTTTCTTT. Amino acid sequence: CAWRDRGATEAFF.

The CDR3 DNA reads TGTGCCAGCAGAACCGGGACAGACTATGGCTACACCTTC. It is translated as CASRTGTDYGYTF. The V gene is TRBV2, the J gene TRBJ1-2; 7 bases fit TRBD1. With V trimmed by 6 bases and J by 3 bases, 4 bases remained unmatched. Per the germline V gene, CDR1 is SNHLY and CDR2 is FYNNEI. This CDR3 is built from 13 residues.

Written as DNA, the CDR3 is TGTGCCAGCAGACCCACAGGGGGCACTGAAGCTTTCTTT. Translated, it gives CASRPTGGTEAFF. The gene calls are TRBV6-5 and TRBJ1-1; 8 bases match TRBD1. CDR1 MNHEY and CDR2 SVGAGI come from the germline V gene. V lost 6 bases and J lost 4; bases outside the gene matches: 4. The CDR3 is 13 amino acids.

As to this clone: This CDR3 fails to terminate in the conserved phenylalanine or tryptophan, so it likely reflects a read error. The gene calls are TRBV9 and TRBJ1-2; TRBD1 aligns across 10 bases. The V gene's germline CDR1 is SGDLS and CDR2 YYNGEE. After removal of 2 bases from V and 8 bases from J, the junction contained 3 bases not matched to a gene. The CDR3 contains 13 residues. This chain's CDR3 is CASSVGQGSGYTS. CDR3 nucleotide sequence: TGTGCCAGCAGCGTGGGACAGGGGAGCGGCTACACCTCC.

V gene TRBV5-6 combines with J gene TRBJ1-5; D is possibly TRBD1 (6 bases). This CDR3 has 17 residues. In germline, CDR1 is SGHDT, CDR2 YYEEEE. The germline V and J ends were trimmed by 3 bases and 5 bases, with 21 bases remaining between them. The CDR3 nucleotides are TGTGCCAGCAGCTGCGGTCCGGACAGACTCGTATATCAGCCCCAGCATTTT. Translation: CASSCGPDRLVYQPQHF. Using reference TRBV5-6 and TRBJ1-5 for the parts outside the CDR3, the full variable domain is DAGVTQSPTHLIKTRGQQVTLRCSPKSGHDTVSWYQQALGQGPQFIFQYYEEEERQRGNFPDRFSGHQFPNYSSELNVNALLLGDSALYLCASSCGPDRLVYQPQHFGDGTRLSIL.

V gene TRBV6-5 combines with J gene TRBJ2-3; possibly TRBD1 for D (7 bases). The germline V and J ends were trimmed by 3 bases and 5 bases, with 15 bases remaining between them. CDR3 length: 15 residues. Germline V CDR1 and CDR2: MNHEY, SVGAGI. The CDR3 here is CASSYQEGAGDTQYF. In DNA form, the CDR3 reads TGTGCCAGCAGTTATCAGGAGGGGGCAGGAGATACGCAGTATTTT.

J is TRBJ2-7 and V is TRBV27; TRBD2 might be the D (5 bases). CDR3 length: 14 amino acids. The germline V and J ends were trimmed by 6 bases and 2 bases, with 14 bases remaining between them. Per germline, CDR1 MNHEY and CDR2 SMNVEV (reference sequence). The CDR3 DNA reads TGTGCCAGCAGCCAACTTTCTAGCCCCTACGAGCAGTACTTC. Encoded protein: CASSQLSSPYEQYF.

This clone was recorded a few times. This sequence joins TRBV6-9 and TRBJ1-1, with 7 nucleotides matching TRBD1. Losses at the gene ends were 9 bases for V and 2 bases for J; bases not matched to a gene: 9. The germline V gene has CDR1 MNHGY and CDR2 SVAAGI. This CDR3 has 14 amino acids. The CDR3 nucleotides are TGTGCCAGAAGACAGGGCCGAACCAACACTGAAGCTTTCTTT. Translating gives CARRQGRTNTEAFF.

V and J are TRBV7-9 and TRBJ2-3; D uncertain. The CDR3 length is 14 residues. CDR1 and CDR2 (germline): SEHNR, FQNEAQ (reference sequence). CDR3: CADSVSIATDTQYF. The CDR3 nucleotides read TGTGCAGACTCCGTGTCAATAGCAACAGATACGCAGTATTTT.

V and J are TRBV7-2 and TRBJ1-1, with 7 bases that match TRBD1. With V trimmed by 1 base and J by 5 bases, 10 bases remained unmatched. CDR3 length: 16 amino acids. CDR1 is SGHTA, CDR2 FQGNSA, per germline. The DNA for the CDR3 is TGTGCCAGCAGCTTAGGGTTAAGGCAGGGGGATACTGAAGCTTTCTTT. Protein: CASSLGLRQGDTEAFF.